This T cell receptor (beta chain) was documented in a study of cytomegalovirus exposure and HLA in healthy donors. General observations from the study: Later analysis identified a missense DCLRE1C variant that was linked to TCR beta V- and J-gene trimming. About 87% or about 30% of the time was how often most TCR beta V segments were productive, according to an earlier analysis.

V was cut by 4 bases and J by 3 bases, with 10 bases left in between. Germline V gene lookup returns CDR1 LNHDA and CDR2 SQIVND (reference sequence). The CDR3 sequence is 13 residues long. This clone was counted between two and nine times. The antigen is undetermined. A multiplex PCR was run with 60 Vbeta primers and 13 Jbeta primers. Sequenced by immunoSEQ multiplex PCR; TCRdb stores in-frame clones only, minus some. The profile covers some 160,000 clones, with more than 65% appearing a single time and 5% to 7% taken by the ten largest. All the people who gave samples were healthy bone marrow donors. Donors showed nominal health when sampled, although they likely had unrecorded immune exposures.

This chain links TRBV19 with TRBJ2-7; the D gene is possibly TRBD2 (6 bases). Source material: PBMCs. This TCR was sampled from a man aged 45 to 65 in good health and CMV-seropositive. CDR3 loop: CASSNVGGYEQYF. The CDR3 DNA reads TGTGCCAGTAGTAATGTCGGGGGCTACGAGCAGTACTTC.